This TCR beta chain emerged from a study of shared clonotypes between healthy human individuals. Whole-study context: Every donor yielded three CD4 naive, three CD4 memory, two CD8 naive and one CD8 memory plate.

A word on this clone: Other DNA sequences of this sample code for an identical CDR3.

TCRdb keeps only in-frame clones here, not all; method: immunoSEQ multiplex PCR. The table has 950,000 to 1,100,000 clones, around 75% seen once. This CDR3 contains 11 residues. Looked up from germline, CDR1 is ENHRY and CDR2 is SYGVKD. V was cut by 3 bases and J by 4 bases, with 4 bases left in between. The chain is built from TRBV10-3 and TRBJ2-7; D is unresolved. This sequence was found in a man younger than 35 in good health. Source material: memory CD4+ T cells sorted from blood. Stated subset: CD45RA-negative fraction. In DNA, the CDR3 is TGTGCCATCAGTGATCTTTACGAGCAGTACTTC. Translated, it gives CAISDLYEQYF.